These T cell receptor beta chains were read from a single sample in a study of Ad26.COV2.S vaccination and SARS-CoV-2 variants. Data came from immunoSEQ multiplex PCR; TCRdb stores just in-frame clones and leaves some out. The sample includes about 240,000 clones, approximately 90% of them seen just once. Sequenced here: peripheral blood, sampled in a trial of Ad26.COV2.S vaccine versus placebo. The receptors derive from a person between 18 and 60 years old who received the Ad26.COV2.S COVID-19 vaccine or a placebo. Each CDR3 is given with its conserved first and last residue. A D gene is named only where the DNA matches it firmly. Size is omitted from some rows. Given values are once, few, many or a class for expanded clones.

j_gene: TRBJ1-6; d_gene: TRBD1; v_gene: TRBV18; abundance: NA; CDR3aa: CASSPDRVSGNSPLHF; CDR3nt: TGTGCCAGCTCACCTGACAGGGTGTCGGGTAATTCACCCCTCCACTTT
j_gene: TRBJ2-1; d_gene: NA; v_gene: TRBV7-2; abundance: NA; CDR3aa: CASRQGLYNEQFF; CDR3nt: TGTGCCAGCAGACAGGGACTTTACAATGAGCAGTTCTTC
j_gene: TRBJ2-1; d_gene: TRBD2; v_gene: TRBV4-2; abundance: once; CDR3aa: CASSQVGTGGSYNEQFF; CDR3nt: TGTGCCAGCAGCCAAGTGGGAACGGGAGGGTCCTACAATGAGCAGTTCTTC
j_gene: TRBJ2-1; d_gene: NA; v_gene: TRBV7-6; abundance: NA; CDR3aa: CASSLVRAPQDEQFF; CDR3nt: TGTGCCAGCAGCTTAGTCAGGGCGCCCCAGGATGAGCAGTTCTTC
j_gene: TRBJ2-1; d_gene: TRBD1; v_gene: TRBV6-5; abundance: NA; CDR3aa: CASSLDRSSYNEQFF; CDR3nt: TGTGCCAGCAGCTTGGACAGGAGCTCCTACAATGAGCAGTTCTTC
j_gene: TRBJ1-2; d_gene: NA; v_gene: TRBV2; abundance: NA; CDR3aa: CASSVRVSYGYTF; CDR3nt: TGTGCCAGCAGTGTTAGGGTGAGCTATGGCTACACCTTC
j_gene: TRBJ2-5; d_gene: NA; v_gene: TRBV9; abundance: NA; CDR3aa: CASSVLGGETQYF; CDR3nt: TGTGCCAGCAGCGTTCTAGGCGGGGAGACCCAGTACTTC
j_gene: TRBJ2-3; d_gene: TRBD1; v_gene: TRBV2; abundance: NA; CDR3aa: CAGQGAFTDTQYF; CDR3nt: TGTGCCGGTCAGGGGGCCTTCACAGATACGCAGTATTTT
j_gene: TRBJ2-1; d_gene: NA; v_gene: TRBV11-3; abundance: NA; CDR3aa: CASSPGGYSYNEQFF; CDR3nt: TGTGCCAGCAGCCCCGGGGGTTACTCCTACAATGAGCAGTTCTTC
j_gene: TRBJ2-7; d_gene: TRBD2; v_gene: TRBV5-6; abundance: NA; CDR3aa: CASGLAGSYEQYF; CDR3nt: TGTGCCAGCGGACTAGCGGGCTCCTACGAGCAGTACTTC
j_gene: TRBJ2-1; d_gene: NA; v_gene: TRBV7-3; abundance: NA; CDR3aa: CASSFSSWGGLNEQFF; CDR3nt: TGTGCCAGCAGCTTTAGTTCGTGGGGTGGTCTAAATGAGCAGTTCTTC
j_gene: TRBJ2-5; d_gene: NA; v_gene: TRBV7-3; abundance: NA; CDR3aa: CASSLTGAPGTQYF; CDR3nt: TGTGCCAGCAGCTTAACCGGTGCCCCGGGGACCCAGTACTTC
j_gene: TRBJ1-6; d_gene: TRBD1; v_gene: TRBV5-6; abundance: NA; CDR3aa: CASSSDRDNSPLHF; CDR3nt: TGTGCCAGCAGCTCGGACAGGGATAATTCACCCCTCCACTTT
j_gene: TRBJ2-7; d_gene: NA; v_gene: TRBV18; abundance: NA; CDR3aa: CASSPTAPYEQYF; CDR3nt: TGTGCCAGCTCACCGACGGCCCCCTACGAGCAGTACTTC
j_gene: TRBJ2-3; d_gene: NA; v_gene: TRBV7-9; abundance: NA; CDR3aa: CASNQGASADTQYF; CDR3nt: TGTGCCAGCAACCAAGGGGCCTCGGCAGATACGCAGTATTTT